The T cell receptor beta chain under discussion was sequenced for a study of response to subunit inactivated influenza vaccine. From the RT-PCR reads, TCRdb called clonotypes with MiXCR, one entry per CDR3 protein. The sample consists of 800,000 or so distinct CDR3 sequences, roughly 20% of them appearing once. Germline V CDR1 and CDR2: MNHEY, SVGAGI. Trimming left V 2 bases short and J 1 base short, with 11 bases between. The CDR3 sequence is 15 residues long. The clonotype was recovered from a man aged 50 to 60 who received an inactivated influenza vaccine. The rearrangement joins TRBV6-5 to TRBJ2-5; the D gene is possibly TRBD1 (5 bases). The material was PBMCs from blood, obtained 5 days after vaccination. Here the CDR3 DNA reads TGTGCCAGCAGTTACGGGGTCACAGGCCAAGAGACCCAGTACTTC. Translation gives CASSYGVTGQETQYF.